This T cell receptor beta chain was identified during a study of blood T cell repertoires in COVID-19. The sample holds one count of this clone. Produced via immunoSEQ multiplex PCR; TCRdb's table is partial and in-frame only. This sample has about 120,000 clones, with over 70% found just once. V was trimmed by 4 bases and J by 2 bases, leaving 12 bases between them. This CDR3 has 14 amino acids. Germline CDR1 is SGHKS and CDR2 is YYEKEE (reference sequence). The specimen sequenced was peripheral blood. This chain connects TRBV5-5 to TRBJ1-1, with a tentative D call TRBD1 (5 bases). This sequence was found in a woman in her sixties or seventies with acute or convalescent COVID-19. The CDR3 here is CASSLRDSNTEAFF. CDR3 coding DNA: TGTGCCAGCAGCCTCCGGGACTCTAACACTGAAGCTTTCTTT.